This T cell receptor beta chain was identified in a study of shared clonotypes between healthy human individuals. The study, taken as a whole, reports: The four-donor shared clonotypes exceeded non-shared clonotypes in generation probability, with non-shared ones scoring lower. Naive CD4 clonotype sharing across four donors was 4.5% to 6%.

This clone has just a few counts. Antigen: not known. V lost 8 bases to trimming and J lost 6 bases; unmatched junction nucleotides: 16. The CDR3 consists of 15 residues. Looked up from germline, CDR1 is MNHNY and CDR2 is SVGAGI (reference sequence). Sequencing was performed with immunoSEQ multiplex PCR; in TCRdb, only in-frame clones are kept and a portion is missing. Of 98,000 or so clones listed, over 65% were seen once; the top ten hold approximately 23%. The receptor was derived from a woman aged 25-40 years in good health. Sequencing was performed on memory CD8+ T cells sorted from blood. Described subset: CD45RO+ cells pooled with CCR7-negative TemRA cells. The chain recombines TRBV6-6 with TRBJ2-7; 7 bases align to TRBD1. In DNA form, the CDR3 reads TGTGCCAGCGGTGAGCAGGGGGATTCCCTCAGCGAGCAGTACTTC. Its protein product is CASGEQGDSLSEQYF.